This passage covers 32 T cell receptor beta chains from one sample sequenced in a study of T cell repertoires in cytomegalovirus infection. TCRdb re-called the reads through MiXCR, storing one row per CDR3 protein. The table has roughly 100,000 distinct CDR3 sequences, roughly 39% seen once. The antigens of these receptors remain unknown. The material was CD8+ T cells from cultured PBMCs, obtained from culture after CMV antigen stimulation. The receptors come from a human donor in good health (CMV status not recorded). Some clones in this sample may be carry-over from other donors' samples.

Turning to this clonotype: A clone one base away is much larger, so this may be a read error. The chain couples TRBV7-8 to TRBJ2-7, with 10 bases aligning to TRBD1. The CDR3 has 15 amino acids. Germline assignment: CDR1 SGHVS and CDR2 FQNEAQ. Losses at the gene ends were 5 bases for V and 2 bases for J; bases not matched to a gene: 6. As DNA, the CDR3 is TGTGCCAGCAGCCCGAGGACAGGGGGACCCTACGAGCAGTACTTC. The encoded protein is CASSPRTGGPYEQYF.

The rearrangement links TRBV27 to TRBJ2-1; the D call may be TRBD1 or TRBD2 (6 bases each). Per the germline V gene, CDR1 is MNHEY and CDR2 is SMNVEV (reference sequence). The CDR3 is 14 residues long. The V and J ends lost 3 bases and 8 bases respectively, with 14 bases between them. CDR3 amino acids: CASSFQWGADEQFF. DNA of the CDR3: TGTGCCAGCAGTTTCCAATGGGGGGCCGATGAGCAGTTCTTC.

This clonotype was seen at least ten times. The V gene is TRBV27, the J gene TRBJ2-2; a possible D gene is TRBD2 (5 bases). This CDR3 has 16 amino acids. V shed 6 bases and J shed 4 bases, with 18 bases lying between them. Germline V gene data show CDR1 as MNHEY and CDR2 as SMNVEV (reference sequence). The CDR3 DNA sequence: TGTGCCAGCAGCGATCTAGCACCGCCGCTCACCGGGGAGCTGTTTTTT. The encoded protein is CASSDLAPPLTGELFF.

The chain employs TRBV27 and TRBJ2-7; TRBD1 might be the D (6 bases). Trimming removed 5 bases from V and 0 bases from J, with 11 bases in between. Per the germline V gene, CDR1 is MNHEY and CDR2 is SMNVEV (reference sequence). The CDR3 totals 14 residues. CDR3 nucleotide sequence: TGTGCCAGCAGTACAGGGCAAAGCTCCTACGAGCAGTACTTC. The encoded protein is CASSTGQSSYEQYF.

This chain joins TRBV2 and TRBJ1-2; 7 bases map to TRBD1. This CDR3 has 15 residues. The V segment lost 10 bases and the J segment 6 bases; nucleotides outside the gene matches: 17. The germline V gene encodes CDR1 SNHLY and CDR2 FYNNEI. The CDR3 loop reads CATGFRGQIPHGYTF. The CDR3 bases are TGTGCCACCGGCTTCCGGGGACAGATTCCCCATGGCTACACCTTC.

This clonotype has a count of ten or more. This chain links TRBV4-2 with TRBJ1-2, with D hard to call. The CDR3 is 15 amino acids. Trimming stripped 0 bases from V and 4 bases from J, with 12 bases between. Germline values: CDR1 LGHNA, CDR2 YNFKEQ. The CDR3 here is CASSQEIMGSYGYTF. The CDR3 region has the DNA TGTGCCAGCAGCCAAGAGATTATGGGAAGCTATGGCTACACCTTC.

The chain has TRBV3-1 and TRBJ2-1, with 7 bases aligning to TRBD2. Germline V gene data show CDR1 as LGHDT and CDR2 as YNNKEL (reference sequence). V shed 5 bases and J 4 bases; nucleotides not matched to a gene: 8. CDR3 length equals 15 residues. In nucleotides, the CDR3 is TGTGCCAGCAGCTCTCGGACTAGTGGTTACAATGAGCAGTTCTTC. Its protein is CASSSRTSGYNEQFF.

The CDR3 region is CASSSARRIEAFF. In DNA form, the CDR3 reads TGTGCCAGCAGCTCCGCAAGACGGATTGAAGCTTTCTTT. The rearrangement uses TRBV7-9 and TRBJ1-1; D remains unclear. Germline V gene data show CDR1 as SEHNR and CDR2 as FQNEAQ (reference sequence). V lost 4 bases to trimming and J lost 7 bases, with 13 bases between them. The CDR3 contains 13 residues.

The J gene is TRBJ2-1, the V gene TRBV4-1; D may be TRBD1 or TRBD2 (5 bases each). Trimming shortened V by 4 bases and J by 9 bases, and 16 bases separated the two germline ends. Germline-derived CDR1 and CDR2 are MGHRA and YSYEKL. CDR3 length equals 14 residues. The CDR3 DNA is TGCGCCAGCAGCCCCCCGGACCTTGGGGGTGAGCAGTTCTTC. This codes for CASSPPDLGGEQFF.

The chain joins TRBV28 to TRBJ2-1; TRBD2 agrees at 8 bases. Germline V gene data show CDR1 as MDHEN and CDR2 as SYDVKM. This CDR3 is 15 amino acids long. The ends lost 6 bases at V and 2 bases at J; junction bases unmatched: 6. As DNA, the CDR3 is TGTGCCAGCAGGGTTGATAGCGGGGCCTACAATGAGCAGTTCTTC. Protein product: CASRVDSGAYNEQFF. The whole variable domain, filled in from reference TRBV28 and TRBJ2-1, reads DVKVTQSSRYLVKRTGEKVFLECVQDMDHENMFWYRQDPGLGLRLIYFSYDVKMKEKGDIPEGYSVSREKKERFSLILESASTNQTSMYLCASRVDSGAYNEQFFGPGTRLTVL.

This chain uses TRBV19 with TRBJ2-2; TRBD2 is a possible D gene (6 bases). CDR1 is LNHDA, CDR2 SQIVND, per germline (reference sequence). The CDR3 contains 12 residues. V was pared by 7 bases and J by 7 bases, with 10 bases between. The chain's CDR3 is CASNLGGGELFF. As DNA, the CDR3 is TGTGCCAGTAATCTGGGGGGCGGGGAGCTGTTTTTT.

The V call is TRBV5-6, the J call TRBJ2-1; 8 bases match TRBD1. The germline gives CDR1 SGHDT, CDR2 YYEEEE. This CDR3 contains 16 residues. With V trimmed by 0 bases and J by 3 bases, 5 bases remained unmatched. CDR3 amino acids: CASSLEAGGFYNEQFF. The CDR3 DNA sequence: TGTGCCAGCAGCTTGGAGGCAGGGGGCTTCTACAATGAGCAGTTCTTC.

This chain uses TRBV28 with TRBJ1-6; 9 nucleotides align to TRBD1. The germline CDR1 and CDR2 sequences are MDHEN and SYDVKM. The CDR3 spans 17 residues. V dropped 7 bases and J dropped 6; count of bases not matched to a gene: 13. The CDR3 protein is CASTSTGQGMGNSPLHF. CDR3 bases: TGTGCCAGCACTTCAACCGGACAGGGGATGGGTAATTCACCCCTCCACTTT.

The table lists this clonotype with a few counts. The chain has TRBV7-9 and TRBJ1-1, with 9 bases lining up with TRBD1. Germline V gene lookup returns CDR1 SEHNR and CDR2 FQNEAQ (reference sequence). There are 16 residues in the CDR3. V dropped 5 bases and J dropped 4; count of bases not matched to a gene: 11. This CDR3 reads CASSPRTGVGFTEAFF. The CDR3 coding sequence is TGTGCCAGCAGCCCACGGACAGGGGTTGGCTTCACTGAAGCTTTCTTT. Full variable domain (remainder filled in from reference TRBV7-9 and TRBJ1-1): DTGVSQNPRHKITKRGQNVTFRCDPISEHNRLYWYRQTLGQGPEFLTYFQNEAQLEKSRLLSDRFSAERPKGSFSTLEIQRTEQGDSAMYLCASSPRTGVGFTEAFFGQGTRLTVV.

The chain is built from TRBV5-5 and TRBJ2-6; the D gene is possibly TRBD2 (5 bases). The length of the CDR3 is 18 residues. Trimming removed 6 bases at V and 1 base at J, with 20 bases between. Per the germline V gene, CDR1 is SGHKS and CDR2 is YYEKEE (reference sequence). The CDR3 reads CASTRTPPSSSGANVLTF. For the CDR3, the DNA is TGTGCCAGCACCCGGACTCCTCCCTCGAGTTCTGGGGCCAACGTCCTGACTTTC.

This clonotype has just one count. V gene TRBV28 combines with J gene TRBJ2-3, with 9 bases aligning to TRBD2. The CDR3 covers 16 residues. The V gene's germline CDR1 is MDHEN and CDR2 SYDVKM. Germline trimming cut 5 bases from V and 4 bases from J; bases unmatched to any gene: 10. Here the CDR3 reads CASSKISGGMADTQYF. The CDR3 DNA is TGTGCCAGCAGTAAAATAAGCGGGGGGATGGCAGATACGCAGTATTTT.

Points on this clonotype: Its ends do not fully match the called genes, so a read error is possible. The genes are TRBV6-2 or TRBV6-3 and TRBJ2-1; 9 nucleotides match TRBD2. This CDR3 contains 15 residues. Germline-derived CDR1 and CDR2 are MNHEY and SVGEGT. For the CDR3, the DNA is TGTGCCAACAGTCTAGGACTAGCGAACTACAATGAGCAGTTCTTC. It is translated as CANSLGLANYNEQFF.

The chain's CDR3 is CASGLGQGSGGELFF. The CDR3 DNA reads TGTGCTAGTGGCCTCGGACAGGGTTCAGGCGGGGAGCTGTTTTTT. The J gene is TRBJ2-2, the V gene TRBV12-5; 8 nucleotides agree with TRBD1. The CDR3 length is 15 residues. Germline CDR1 and CDR2: LGHNT and FRNRAP. Trimming cost V 6 bases and J 7 bases; bases outside gene matches: 10.

The chain carries TRBV6-5 and TRBJ2-1; 7 bases match TRBD1. Germline V lookup: CDR1 MNHEY, CDR2 SVGAGI. CDR3 length: 14 residues. After removal of 8 bases from V and 0 bases from J, the junction contained 4 bases not matched to a gene. CDR3 amino acids: CASASGGSYNEQFF. The CDR3 nucleotides read TGTGCCAGCGCTTCAGGGGGCTCCTACAATGAGCAGTTCTTC.

This clonotype occurred a few times. This rearrangement joins TRBV5-5 to TRBJ2-1; D ambiguous. The V end was cut by 4 bases, the J end by 2 bases, with 13 bases between. Germline V CDR1 and CDR2: SGHKS, YYEKEE (reference sequence). CDR3 length: 15 residues. CDR3 bases: TGTGCCAGCAGCACCTCCTCTAGGGCCTACAATGAGCAGTTCTTC. It translates to CASSTSSRAYNEQFF. Full variable domain (remainder filled in from reference TRBV5-5 and TRBJ2-1): DAGVTQSPTHLIKTRGQQVTLRCSPISGHKSVSWYQQVLGQGPQFIFQYYEKEERGRGNFPDRFSARQFPNYSSELNVNALLLGDSALYLCASSTSSRAYNEQFFGPGTRLTVL.

This clonotype was picked up a small number of times. CDR3 region: CASSYSLGQGTYEQYF. CDR3 nucleotides: TGCGCCAGCAGCTATTCCCTGGGACAGGGAACCTACGAGCAGTACTTC. The rearrangement uses TRBV4-1 and TRBJ2-7; the match to TRBD1 covers 9 bases. CDR1 MGHRA and CDR2 YSYEKL come from the germline V gene. The CDR3 consists of 16 residues. V dropped 5 bases and J dropped 2; count of bases not matched to a gene: 10.

This clonotype was observed many times. The chain joins TRBV7-2 to TRBJ2-2; no clear D gene. V was cut by 4 bases and J by 1 base, with 10 bases left in between. Germline-derived CDR1 and CDR2 are SGHTA and FQGNSA. The CDR3 spans 15 residues. The CDR3 DNA reads TGTGCCAGCAGCTGGTCCTCGCGGAACACCGGGGAGCTGTTTTTT. This codes for CASSWSSRNTGELFF.

This clonotype was seen more than once but under ten times. This sequence joins TRBV6-4 and TRBJ1-1; D unresolved. V gave up 2 bases and J gave up 5 bases, with 9 bases separating them. Germline V gene data show CDR1 as MRHNA and CDR2 as SNTAGT. The CDR3 covers 13 residues. The CDR3 is CASSDTGRTEAFF. In DNA, the CDR3 is TGTGCCAGCAGTGACACGGGGAGGACTGAAGCTTTCTTT.

The CDR3 sequence is CASSLPGLATDTQYF. CDR3 DNA: TGTGCCAGCAGTCTACCGGGACTAGCTACAGATACGCAGTATTTT. The chain is built from TRBV27 and TRBJ2-3, with TRBD2 matching over 9 bases. The CDR3 consists of 15 residues. Germline V lookup: CDR1 MNHEY, CDR2 SMNVEV (reference sequence). The V segment lost 5 bases and the J segment 3 bases; nucleotides outside the gene matches: 6.

This clonotype turned up a few times. The gene calls are TRBV20-1 and TRBJ2-1; no firm D call. Germline assignment: CDR1 DFQATT and CDR2 SNEGSKA (reference sequence). The CDR3 extends over 13 amino acids. V lost 6 bases to trimming and J lost 3 bases, with 12 bases between them. The CDR3 DNA follows: TGCAGTGCCAGGCTACTAAACTACAATGAGCAGTTCTTC. Its protein product is CSARLLNYNEQFF.

This clonotype was counted between two and nine times. The rearrangement joins TRBV7-9 to TRBJ2-7, with TRBD2 identical over 7 bases. The germline CDR1 and CDR2 sequences are SEHNR and FQNEAQ (reference sequence). The CDR3 covers 15 residues. Unmatched junction bases numbered 10, after V lost 4 bases and J lost 4 bases. For the CDR3, the DNA is TGTGCCAGCAGCTCGGTGGGTCCTAGCGGTTACGAGCAGTACTTC. Amino acids: CASSSVGPSGYEQYF.

V is TRBV7-8 and J is TRBJ1-5; no reliable D call. The CDR3 loop spans 15 amino acids. Trimming pared 1 base from V and 8 bases from J, leaving 15 bases between. Per germline, CDR1 SGHVS and CDR2 FQNEAQ. CDR3 in amino acids: CASSLGAGPIEPQHF. CDR3 in DNA: TGTGCCAGCAGCTTAGGGGCGGGCCCCATTGAGCCCCAGCATTTT.

This clonotype was seen repeatedly, ten times or more. The genes are TRBV20-1 and TRBJ2-1, with TRBD2 matching 7 bases. The CDR3 loop spans 15 amino acids. The V segment lost 0 bases and the J segment 5 bases; nucleotides outside the gene matches: 7. Germline assignment: CDR1 DFQATT and CDR2 SNEGSKA (reference sequence). The CDR3: CSARDLLAENNEQFF. The DNA of the CDR3 is TGCAGTGCTAGAGATTTGCTAGCGGAAAACAATGAGCAGTTCTTC.

The chain couples TRBV19 to TRBJ2-7; 11 bases are a match to TRBD2. The germline gives CDR1 LNHDA, CDR2 SQIVND (reference sequence). The CDR3 runs to 15 residues. V dropped 6 bases and J dropped 1; count of bases not matched to a gene: 5. The CDR3 sequence: CASSSTSGGSYEQYF. CDR3 nucleotides: TGTGCCAGTAGCTCTACTAGCGGGGGTTCCTACGAGCAGTACTTC. Full variable domain (remainder filled in from reference TRBV19 and TRBJ2-7): DGGITQSPKYLFRKEGQNVTLSCEQNLNHDAMYWYRQDPGQGLRLIYYSQIVNDFQKGDIAEGYSVSREKKESFPLTVTSAQKNPTAFYLCASSSTSGGSYEQYFGPGTRLTVT.

The V gene is TRBV27, the J gene TRBJ1-2, with D possibly being TRBD1 (6 bases). The CDR3 has 14 amino acids. Trimming took off 4 bases at V and 4 bases at J, with 13 bases between the two ends. Germline-derived CDR1 and CDR2 are MNHEY and SMNVEV (reference sequence). CDR3 sequence reads: CASSYSRGVYGYTF. The CDR3 nucleotides are TGTGCCAGCAGTTATTCGAGGGGGGTCTATGGCTACACCTTC.

This chain connects TRBV28 to TRBJ1-5; D is ambiguous. V lost 3 bases, J lost 7 bases, and 7 bases lay in between. Per germline, CDR1 MDHEN and CDR2 SYDVKM. This CDR3 is 12 amino acids long. For the CDR3, the DNA is TGTGCCAGCAGTTTGGTTCGCCAGCCCCAGCATTTT. It codes for CASSLVRQPQHF.

V usage is TRBV6-1 and J usage is TRBJ2-7, with D unresolved. The CDR3 loop spans 14 amino acids. In germline, CDR1 is MNHNS, CDR2 SASEGT. Deletions cut 3 bases from V and 0 bases from J, with 9 bases between. CDR3 in amino acids: CASSDTTVSYEQYF. The CDR3 DNA reads TGTGCCAGCAGTGATACGACGGTCTCCTACGAGCAGTACTTC.